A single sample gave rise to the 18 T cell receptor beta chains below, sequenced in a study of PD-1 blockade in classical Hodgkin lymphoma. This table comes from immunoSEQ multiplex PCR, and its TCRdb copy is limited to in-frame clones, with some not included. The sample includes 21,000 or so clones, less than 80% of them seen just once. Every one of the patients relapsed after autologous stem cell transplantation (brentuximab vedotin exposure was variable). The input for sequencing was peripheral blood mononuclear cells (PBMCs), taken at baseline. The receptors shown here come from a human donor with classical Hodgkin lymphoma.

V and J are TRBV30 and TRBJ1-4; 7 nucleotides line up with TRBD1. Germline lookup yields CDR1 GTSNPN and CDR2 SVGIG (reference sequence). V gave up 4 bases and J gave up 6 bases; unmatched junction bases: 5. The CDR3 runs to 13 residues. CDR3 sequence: CAWTQGKYEKLFF. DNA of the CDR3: TGTGCCTGGACACAGGGGAAGTATGAAAAACTGTTTTTT.

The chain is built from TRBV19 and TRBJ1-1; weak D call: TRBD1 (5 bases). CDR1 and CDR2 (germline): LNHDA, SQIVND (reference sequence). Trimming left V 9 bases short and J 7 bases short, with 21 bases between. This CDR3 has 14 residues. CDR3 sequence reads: CASLNPGTGLEAFF. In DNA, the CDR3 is TGTGCCAGCCTTAACCCCGGGACCGGCCTTGAAGCTTTCTTT.

This CDR3 is CASSLLRDPQQFF. The CDR3, as DNA: TGTGCCAGCAGTTTATTGAGGGACCCTCAGCAGTTCTTC. The V call is TRBV27, the J call TRBJ2-1; TRBD1 or TRBD2 may be the D gene (5 bases each). The germline gives CDR1 MNHEY, CDR2 SMNVEV (reference sequence). This CDR3 region has 13 residues. V lost 1 base to trimming and J lost 11 bases, with 12 bases between them.

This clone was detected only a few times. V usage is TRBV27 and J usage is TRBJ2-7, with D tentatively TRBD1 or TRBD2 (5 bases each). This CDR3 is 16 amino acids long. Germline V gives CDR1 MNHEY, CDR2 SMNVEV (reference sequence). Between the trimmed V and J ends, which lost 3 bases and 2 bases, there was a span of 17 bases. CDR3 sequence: CASSFAVGDVTYEQYF. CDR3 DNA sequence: TGTGCCAGCAGTTTCGCAGTCGGGGACGTCACCTACGAGCAGTACTTC.

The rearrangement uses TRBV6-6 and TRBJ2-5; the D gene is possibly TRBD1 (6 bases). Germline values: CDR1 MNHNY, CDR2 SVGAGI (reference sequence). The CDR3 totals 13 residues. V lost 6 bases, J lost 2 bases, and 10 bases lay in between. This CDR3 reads CASRRGQQETQYF. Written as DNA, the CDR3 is TGTGCCAGCAGACGCGGACAGCAAGAGACCCAGTACTTC.

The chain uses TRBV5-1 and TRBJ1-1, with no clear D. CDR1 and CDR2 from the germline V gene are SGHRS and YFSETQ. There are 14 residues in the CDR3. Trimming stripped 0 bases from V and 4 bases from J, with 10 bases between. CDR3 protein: CASSLGVQATEAFF. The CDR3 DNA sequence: TGCGCCAGCAGCTTGGGAGTCCAGGCCACTGAAGCTTTCTTT.

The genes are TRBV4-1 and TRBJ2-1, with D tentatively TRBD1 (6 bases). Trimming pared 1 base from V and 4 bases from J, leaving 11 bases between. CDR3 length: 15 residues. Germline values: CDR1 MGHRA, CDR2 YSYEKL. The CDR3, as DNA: TGCGCCAGCAGCCAAGGAGGACAGCGATACAATGAGCAGTTCTTC. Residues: CASSQGGQRYNEQFF.

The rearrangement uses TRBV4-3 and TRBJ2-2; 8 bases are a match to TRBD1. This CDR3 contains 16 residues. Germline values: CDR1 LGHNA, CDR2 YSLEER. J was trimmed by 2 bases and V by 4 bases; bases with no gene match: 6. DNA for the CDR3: TGCGCCAGCAGCCCATCGGACAGGGTCAACACCGGGGAGCTGTTTTTT. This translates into CASSPSDRVNTGELFF.

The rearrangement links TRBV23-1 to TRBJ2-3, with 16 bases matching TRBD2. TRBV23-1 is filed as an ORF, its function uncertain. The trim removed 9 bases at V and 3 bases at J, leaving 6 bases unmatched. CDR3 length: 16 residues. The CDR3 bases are TGCGCCAGGGGACTAGCGGGGGGGATTAGGACAGATACGCAGTATTTT. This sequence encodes CARGLAGGIRTDTQYF.

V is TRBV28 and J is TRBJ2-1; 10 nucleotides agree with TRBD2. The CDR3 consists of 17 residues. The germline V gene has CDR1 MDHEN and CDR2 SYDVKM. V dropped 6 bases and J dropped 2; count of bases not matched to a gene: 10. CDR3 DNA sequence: TGTGCCAGCAGGCCCGAATTAGCGGGAGGTCCCTACAATGAGCAGTTCTTC. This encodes CASRPELAGGPYNEQFF.

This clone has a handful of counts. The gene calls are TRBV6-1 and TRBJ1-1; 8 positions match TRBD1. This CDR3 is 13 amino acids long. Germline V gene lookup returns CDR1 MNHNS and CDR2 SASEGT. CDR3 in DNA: TGTGTCTCACCGGGACAGGCCCTCCAGGGAGCTTTCTTT. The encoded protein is CVSPGQALQGAFF.

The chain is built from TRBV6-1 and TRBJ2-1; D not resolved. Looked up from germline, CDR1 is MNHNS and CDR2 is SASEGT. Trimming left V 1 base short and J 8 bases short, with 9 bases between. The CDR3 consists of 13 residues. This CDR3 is CASSEGVGHEQFF. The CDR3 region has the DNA TGTGCCAGCAGTGAAGGTGTTGGGCATGAGCAGTTCTTC.

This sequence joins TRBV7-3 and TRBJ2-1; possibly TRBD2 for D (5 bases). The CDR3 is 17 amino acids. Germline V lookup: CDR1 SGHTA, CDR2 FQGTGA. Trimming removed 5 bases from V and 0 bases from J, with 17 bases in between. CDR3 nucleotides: TGTGCCAGCAGCCCCCACCCCGTCGGGAACTCCTACAATGAGCAGTTCTTC. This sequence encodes CASSPHPVGNSYNEQFF.

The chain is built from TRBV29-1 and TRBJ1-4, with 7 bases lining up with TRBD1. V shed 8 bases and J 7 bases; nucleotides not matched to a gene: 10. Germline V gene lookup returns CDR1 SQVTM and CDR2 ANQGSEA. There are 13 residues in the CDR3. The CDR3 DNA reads TGCAGCACTAAAAGACAGGGAGGTGAAAAACTGTTTTTT. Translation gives CSTKRQGGEKLFF.

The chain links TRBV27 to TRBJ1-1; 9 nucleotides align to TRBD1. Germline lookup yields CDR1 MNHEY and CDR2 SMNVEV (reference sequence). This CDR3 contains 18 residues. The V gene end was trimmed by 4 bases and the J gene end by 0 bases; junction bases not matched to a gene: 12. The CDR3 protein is CASSSFGTGIFMNTEAFF. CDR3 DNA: TGTGCCAGCAGTTCCTTTGGGACAGGGATTTTCATGAACACTGAAGCTTTCTTT.

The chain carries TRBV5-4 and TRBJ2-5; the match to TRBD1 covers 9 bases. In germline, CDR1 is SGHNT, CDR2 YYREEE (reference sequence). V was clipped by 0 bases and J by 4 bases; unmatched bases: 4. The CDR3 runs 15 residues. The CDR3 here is CASSLAGTGLETQYF. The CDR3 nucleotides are TGTGCCAGCAGCTTGGCCGGGACAGGGCTAGAGACCCAGTACTTC.

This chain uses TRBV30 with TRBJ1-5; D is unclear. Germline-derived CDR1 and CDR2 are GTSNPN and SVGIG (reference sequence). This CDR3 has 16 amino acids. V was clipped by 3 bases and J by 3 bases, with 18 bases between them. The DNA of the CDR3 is TGTGCCTGGAGCCCCGGTCGAGCCGCCGACAATCAGCCCCAGCATTTT. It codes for CAWSPGRAADNQPQHF.

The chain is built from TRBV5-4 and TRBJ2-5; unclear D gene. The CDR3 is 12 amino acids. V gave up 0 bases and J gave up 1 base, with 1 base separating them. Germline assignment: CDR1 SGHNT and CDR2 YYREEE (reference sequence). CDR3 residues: CASSLVQETQYF. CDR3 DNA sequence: TGTGCCAGCAGCTTGGTCCAAGAGACCCAGTACTTC.